Sequencing of this T cell receptor (beta chain) was carried out in a study of T cell repertoires in cytomegalovirus infection. Study at large: Selected CMV epitopes included recently identified HLA-C-restricted ones as well as well-studied HLA-B-restricted ones.

The V gene end was trimmed by 2 bases and the J gene end by 5 bases; junction bases not matched to a gene: 8. The CDR3 is 15 residues long. The V gene's germline CDR1 is SGHVS and CDR2 FNYEAQ. Broader study findings: HLA-C-restricted CMV clonotypes gave the most frequent clonotype in two of eight donors.

In TCRdb, the reads were re-called with MiXCR into one record per CDR3 protein. The table has around 47,000 distinct CDR3 sequences, less than 20% seen once; the top ten hold around 80%. To note about this clonotype: Its target is not known.

This TCR derives from a human donor in good health (CMV status not recorded). Some clones in this sample may be carry-over from other donors' samples. The sequenced sample was CD8+ T cells from cultured PBMCs, obtained from culture after CMV antigen stimulation. The chain joins TRBV7-6 to TRBJ2-7, with TRBD2 matching over 8 bases. The CDR3, as DNA: TGTGCCAGCAGCTTAACGGAAGGGCGGGGGGACGAGCAGTACTTC. As protein: CASSLTEGRGDEQYF.